Presented here are 24 T cell receptor beta chains from one specimen sequenced in a study of blood T cell repertoires in COVID-19. The table came from immunoSEQ multiplex PCR; TCRdb's copy has only in-frame clones and leaves some out. The sample includes about 410,000 clones, 89% of them seen just once. Sequenced material: peripheral blood. The source of these receptors is a woman aged 40 to 50 with COVID-19, enrolled during active disease.

This chain uses TRBV6-6 with TRBJ2-3; 8 bases map to TRBD2. V trimming: 8 bases; J trimming: 5 bases; junction bases outside the gene matches: 12. The V gene's germline CDR1 is MNHNY and CDR2 SVGAGI (reference sequence). The CDR3 length is 15 residues. In nucleotides, the CDR3 is TGTGCCAGCGCCTTCGGAAGGCTAGCGGGAGATACGCAGTATTTT. It yields the protein CASAFGRLAGDTQYF.

The chain couples TRBV6-2 or TRBV6-3 to TRBJ1-5; the D is unclear. The CDR3 extends over 15 amino acids. Deletions cut 3 bases from V and 0 bases from J, with 9 bases between. Germline lookup yields CDR1 MNHEY and CDR2 SVGEGT. Here the CDR3 reads CASSYFQRSNQPQHF. CDR3 DNA: TGTGCCAGCAGTTATTTCCAGCGTAGCAATCAGCCCCAGCATTTT.

In DNA form, the CDR3 reads TGTGCCAGCAGTGTACAGGGAGCTAACTATGGCTACACCTTC. It codes for CASSVQGANYGYTF. V is TRBV2 and J is TRBJ1-2, with a tentative D call TRBD1 (6 bases). V lost 4 bases to trimming and J lost 0 bases, with 9 bases between them. The CDR3 is 14 residues long. In germline, CDR1 is SNHLY, CDR2 FYNNEI.

This clone has more than one count but fewer than ten. The chain recombines TRBV4-2 with TRBJ2-7; TRBD1 might be the D (5 bases). The V gene lost 1 base and the J gene lost 3 bases, with 13 bases spanning the gap. Germline V lookup: CDR1 LGHNA, CDR2 YNFKEQ. This CDR3 has 15 residues. The CDR3 DNA reads as TGTGCCAGCAGCCAAGGATCTGCAGACAGCTACGAGCAGTACTTC. It encodes CASSQGSADSYEQYF.

The J gene is TRBJ1-1, the V gene TRBV7-9, with 8 bases fitting TRBD1. The germline V gene has CDR1 SEHNR and CDR2 FQNEAQ (reference sequence). J lost 0 bases, V lost 7 bases, and 4 bases had no gene match. The CDR3 has 14 amino acids. CDR3 loop: CASNRGVMNTEAFF. The CDR3 bases are TGTGCCAGCAACAGGGGGGTCATGAACACTGAAGCTTTCTTT.

The chain employs TRBV10-3 and TRBJ2-1, with TRBD2 matching 10 bases. The CDR3 has 15 amino acids. Germline loops: CDR1 ENHRY, CDR2 SYGVKD. V shed 0 bases, J shed 6 bases, and the junction held 2 bases outside the gene matches. CDR3 nucleotide sequence: TGTGCCATCAGTGAGTCAGGGACTAGCGTCAATGAGCAGTTCTTC. The encoded protein is CAISESGTSVNEQFF.

This sequence joins TRBV6-5 and TRBJ2-2; D perhaps matches TRBD1 (6 bases). Trimming stripped 6 bases from V and 1 base from J, with 9 bases between. Germline V gene data show CDR1 as MNHEY and CDR2 as SVGAGI. CDR3 size: 14 residues. The CDR3 DNA reads as TGTGCCAGCAGGGGGGCGGGGAACACCGGGGAGCTGTTTTTT. This gives the protein CASRGAGNTGELFF.

The CDR3 region has the DNA TGTGCCAGCAGCGTAGAAAGAGGGTCGGGGGCCAACGTCCTGACTTTC. Translating gives CASSVERGSGANVLTF. The chain couples TRBV9 to TRBJ2-6; D is possibly TRBD2 (5 bases). With 0 bases removed from V and 4 bases from J, the gap between germline ends came to 11 bases. Germline CDR1 SGDLS, CDR2 YYNGEE. This CDR3 comprises 16 residues.

This chain uses TRBV9 with TRBJ1-3, with 9 bases aligning to TRBD1. With V trimmed by 3 bases and J by 4 bases, 5 bases remained unmatched. The CDR3 covers 15 residues. In germline, CDR1 is SGDLS, CDR2 YYNGEE. This CDR3 is CASSEQGASGNTIYF. The CDR3 DNA reads TGTGCCAGCAGCGAACAGGGGGCATCCGGAAACACCATATATTTT.

This clone was picked up a small number of times. This chain uses TRBV2 with TRBJ1-3, with 7 bases matching TRBD1. Germline CDR1 SNHLY, CDR2 FYNNEI. The V segment lost 4 bases and the J segment 1 base; nucleotides outside the gene matches: 4. This CDR3 spans 15 amino acids. CDR3 loop: CASSGQGGSGNTIYF. CDR3 DNA sequence: TGTGCCAGCAGTGGACAGGGAGGTTCTGGAAACACCATATATTTT.

V and J are TRBV9 and TRBJ1-1; 9 nucleotides line up with TRBD1. CDR1 is SGDLS and CDR2 is YYNGEE in the germline V gene. V was clipped by 3 bases and J by 4 bases; unmatched bases: 7. CDR3 size: 15 residues. DNA for the CDR3: TGTGCCAGCAGCGAAACCACAGGGGGCACCACTGAAGCTTTCTTT. Protein sequence: CASSETTGGTTEAFF.

The chain uses TRBV27 and TRBJ2-7; 7 bases align to TRBD1. The CDR3 totals 13 residues. Germline CDR1 and CDR2: MNHEY and SMNVEV (reference sequence). V lost 3 bases, J lost 3 bases, and 2 bases stayed unmatched. This chain's CDR3 is CASSLRGRYEQYF. CDR3 sequence (DNA): TGTGCCAGCAGTTTGAGGGGGCGCTACGAGCAGTACTTC.

This chain joins TRBV3-1 (or the pseudogene TRBV3-2) and TRBJ2-2; 8 bases are shared with TRBD2. After removal of 4 bases from V and 2 bases from J, the junction contained 6 bases not matched to a gene. This CDR3 has 16 amino acids. The germline CDR1 and CDR2 sequences are LGHDT and YNNKEL (reference sequence). The chain's CDR3 is CASSRGLAHNTGELFF. CDR3 DNA: TGTGCCAGCAGCCGCGGACTAGCCCATAACACCGGGGAGCTGTTTTTT.

V is TRBV5-1 and J is TRBJ1-3, with D possibly being TRBD1 (6 bases). The CDR3 loop spans 13 amino acids. Per the germline V gene, CDR1 is SGHRS and CDR2 is YFSETQ. The V end was cut by 4 bases, the J end by 7 bases, with 12 bases between. CDR3 amino acids: CASSPGEGNTIYF. The CDR3 DNA is TGCGCCAGCAGCCCAGGGGAGGGCAACACCATATATTTT.

This clone appeared once. The chain uses TRBV30 and TRBJ1-4, with a weak D call TRBD1 (5 bases). Germline CDR1 is GTSNPN and CDR2 is SVGIG (reference sequence). This CDR3 is 13 amino acids long. The V end was cut by 1 base, the J end by 8 bases, with 11 bases between. CDR3 in amino acids: CAWSAGVSEKLFF. CDR3 nucleotide sequence: TGTGCCTGGAGTGCGGGGGTATCGGAAAAACTGTTTTTT.

V and J are TRBV2 and TRBJ1-5; 8 bases are a match to TRBD1. CDR1 is SNHLY and CDR2 is FYNNEI in the germline V gene. The CDR3 loop spans 14 amino acids. V was pared by 3 bases and J by 5 bases, with 3 bases of the junction left unmatched. DNA of the CDR3: TGTGCCAGCAGTGATCAGGGGGCCGATCAGCCCCAGCATTTT. Translating gives CASSDQGADQPQHF. Full variable domain (rest looked up from reference TRBV2 and TRBJ1-5): EPEVTQTPSHQVTQMGQEVILRCVPISNHLYFYWYRQILGQKVEFLVSFYNNEISEKSEIFDDQFSVERPDGSNFTLKIRSTKLEDSAMYFCASSDQGADQPQHFGDGTRLSIL.

J is TRBJ2-7 and V is TRBV25-1; D gene uncertain. Trimming removed 0 bases from V and 0 bases from J, with 15 bases in between. CDR1 is MGHDK, CDR2 SYGVNS, per germline. This CDR3 comprises 17 residues. In DNA, the CDR3 is TGTGCCAGCAGTGAATATCCCCGGGTGGAAAGCTCCTACGAGCAGTACTTC. Protein sequence: CASSEYPRVESSYEQYF.

V gene TRBV18 combines with J gene TRBJ1-5; 7 bases fit TRBD1. Germline values: CDR1 KGHSH, CDR2 LQKENI. This CDR3 has 15 residues. V lost 1 base and J lost 5; bases outside the gene matches: 5. This CDR3 reads CASSPQGDSYQPQHF. The DNA of the CDR3 is TGTGCCAGCTCACCACAGGGGGACAGCTATCAGCCCCAGCATTTT.

The chain links TRBV11-2 to TRBJ1-2, with a tentative D call TRBD1 (5 bases). Between the trimmed V and J ends, which lost 5 bases and 6 bases, there was a span of 13 bases. The CDR3 runs to 13 residues. Germline V gives CDR1 SGHAT, CDR2 FQNNGV. DNA of the CDR3: TGTGCCAGCAGCGCCCGGGGGGGGAATGGCTACACCTTC. Its protein product is CASSARGGNGYTF.

A single count supports this clone. This rearrangement joins TRBV7-8 to TRBJ2-7; D is possibly TRBD2 (6 bases). This CDR3 spans 16 amino acids. Germline CDR1 and CDR2: SGHVS and FQNEAQ. V lost 2 bases, J lost 2 bases, and 16 bases lay in between. DNA of the CDR3: TGTGCCAGCAGCTTACAGCCCTCGGGGGAACCCTACGAGCAGTACTTC. This gives the protein CASSLQPSGEPYEQYF.

This clone has just a few counts. Other DNA sequences in the same sample also yield this CDR3. The J gene is TRBJ2-1, the V gene TRBV5-1; tentatively, D is TRBD1 (6 bases). V lost 4 bases to trimming and J lost 0 bases, with 8 bases between them. The CDR3 sequence is 14 residues long. The germline gives CDR1 SGHRS, CDR2 YFSETQ. CDR3 residues: CASSLRGSYNEQFF. The CDR3 region has the DNA TGCGCCAGCAGCCTCAGGGGCTCCTACAATGAGCAGTTCTTC.

This rearrangement joins TRBV6-6 to TRBJ1-1; tentatively, D is TRBD1 (5 bases). With 2 bases removed from V and 4 bases from J, the gap between germline ends came to 14 bases. Germline lookup yields CDR1 MNHNY and CDR2 SVGAGI (reference sequence). The CDR3 sequence is 15 residues long. The CDR3 loop reads CASSYNSGRRTEAFF. The CDR3 bases are TGTGCCAGCAGTTACAATTCAGGGCGTCGCACTGAAGCTTTCTTT.

The J gene is TRBJ2-7, the V gene TRBV29-1; D perhaps matches TRBD1 (6 bases). The germline V and J ends were trimmed by 4 bases and 2 bases, with 24 bases remaining between them. The CDR3 is 17 amino acids. Germline V gives CDR1 SQVTM, CDR2 ANQGSEA. The CDR3 protein is CSVVMGLGASATYEQYF. The CDR3 region has the DNA TGCAGCGTTGTTATGGGTTTGGGGGCCTCGGCAACCTACGAGCAGTACTTC.

V is TRBV14 and J is TRBJ2-3, with 10 positions matching TRBD2. Germline V lookup: CDR1 SGHDN, CDR2 FVKESK. The V and J ends lost 0 bases and 3 bases, in that order; junction bases with no gene match: 9. This CDR3 is built from 18 residues. CDR3 protein: CASSQDLASGSVTDTQYF. CDR3 nucleotides: TGTGCCAGCAGCCAAGATCTGGCTAGCGGGAGCGTGACAGATACGCAGTATTTT.